This T cell receptor beta chain was found in a study of T-cell reconstitution after alpha-beta-depleted transplantation in children. The V and J ends lost 1 base and 3 bases, in that order; junction bases with no gene match: 10. Per germline, CDR1 DFQATT and CDR2 SNEGSKA (reference sequence). This CDR3 region has 16 residues. This clonotype was picked up a small number of times. Preparation of the TCRbeta library involved a method that used unique molecular identifiers. One entry per CDR3 protein results from TCRdb running MiXCR on the PCR reads. This sample yields around 400,000 distinct CDR3 sequences, of which about 11% are seen a single time; nearly 5.5% belongs to the top ten.

The sequence was obtained from a human donor who donated a stem cell graft to a child with acute myeloid leukemia. The chain joins TRBV20-1 to TRBJ1-2; 8 bases match TRBD1. The sequencing here drew on PBMCs from the stem cell graft donor, taken from the stem cell graft. Here the CDR3 reads CSARAPPDRADYGYTF. In DNA, the CDR3 is TGCAGTGCTAGAGCCCCTCCGGACAGGGCGGACTATGGCTACACCTTC.